What follows are 2 T cell receptor beta chains derived from one specimen sequenced in a study of blood T cells in healthy people across ages. Next came a second PCR, run for about 6 to 12 cycles, which used a sample-barcoded 5' primer along with a J-beta primer mix. TCRdb reanalysed the 5' RACE reads using MiXCR and keeps one entry per CDR3 protein. The sample contains approximately 820,000 distinct CDR3 sequences, 40% to 50% of which appear only once. The sample taken for sequencing was blood. These receptor sequences come from a man in his sixties in good health.

Details on this clonotype: A read error may produce the germline difference seen at one junction end. The chain has TRBV4-3 and TRBJ2-1, with 13 bases aligning to TRBD2. The CDR3 runs to 18 residues. Germline V gene lookup returns CDR1 LGHNA and CDR2 YSLEER. CDR3 protein: CASSPTRGLAGAYTEQFF. The CDR3, as DNA: TGCGCCAGCAGCCCGACCCGAGGACTAGCGGGGGCTTACACTGAGCAGTTCTTC.

This clonotype was picked up a small number of times. This chain connects TRBV5-1 to TRBJ2-1, with D tentatively TRBD1 or TRBD2 (5 bases each). The CDR3 loop spans 14 amino acids. Looked up from germline, CDR1 is SGHRS and CDR2 is YFSETQ. The V gene lost 4 bases and the J gene lost 4 bases, with 12 bases spanning the gap. CDR3 in DNA: TGCGCCAGCAGCCAGGGAGAGAGATACAATGAGCAGTTCTTC. Its translation: CASSQGERYNEQFF.